These 7 T cell receptor beta chains originate from one sample sequenced in a study of CD8 T cells in ankylosing spondylitis. A single record per CDR3 protein comes from TCRdb applying MiXCR to the 5' RACE reads. The data contain about 9,000 distinct CDR3 sequences, around 4.2% of them singletons. Input material: blood, either unsorted or a sorted T cell fraction (not recorded which). Source of these receptors: a female donor with ankylosing spondylitis or in good health (not recorded which).

In its sample, this clonotype was seen many times. This chain uses TRBV9 with TRBJ1-1, with no clear D. This CDR3 has 15 residues. In germline, CDR1 is SGDLS, CDR2 YYNGEE. V lost 0 bases to trimming and J lost 4 bases, with 13 bases between them. CDR3 amino acids: CASSVARTGSTEAFF. CDR3 DNA: TGTGCCAGCAGCGTAGCTCGTACGGGGTCCACTGAAGCTTTCTTT.

This clonotype is labeled medium-sized. The chain carries TRBV9 and TRBJ2-7; perhaps TRBD2 as D (6 bases). Trimming pared 0 bases from V and 3 bases from J, leaving 13 bases between. The V gene's germline CDR1 is SGDLS and CDR2 YYNGEE. The CDR3 covers 15 residues. The CDR3 DNA is TGTGCCAGCAGCGTAGGGGGCGGGGCCCTCTACGAGCAGTACTTC. Residues: CASSVGGGALYEQYF.

This clonotype came up many times. The gene calls are TRBV9 and TRBJ2-1, with TRBD2 matching 14 bases. V lost 3 bases, J lost 6 bases, and 2 bases stayed unmatched. The CDR3 runs to 15 residues. CDR1 is SGDLS and CDR2 is YYNGEE in the germline V gene. This CDR3 reads CASSAGTSGGNEQFF. The CDR3 region has the DNA TGTGCCAGCAGCGCGGGGACTAGCGGGGGCAATGAGCAGTTCTTC. Together with reference TRBV9 and TRBJ2-1, the CDR3 gives the full variable domain: DSGVTQTPKHLITATGQRVTLRCSPRSGDLSVYWYQQSLDQGLQFLIQYYNGEERAKGNILERFSAQQFPDLHSELNLSSLELGDSALYFCASSAGTSGGNEQFFGPGTRLTVL.

This clonotype was seen many times. The rearrangement links TRBV9 to TRBJ1-1; the D is unclear. CDR3 length equals 14 residues. Germline CDR1 and CDR2: SGDLS and YYNGEE. Trimming took off 4 bases at V and 5 bases at J, with 15 bases between the two ends. CDR3 amino acids: CASSLRPEWTEAFF. The CDR3 DNA reads TGTGCCAGCAGCTTACGACCTGAATGGACTGAAGCTTTCTTT.

This clonotype is medium-sized by share. The V call is TRBV9, the J call TRBJ1-2, with 10 bases fitting TRBD1. V was clipped by 1 base and J by 3 bases; unmatched bases: 3. The CDR3 covers 15 residues. Per germline, CDR1 SGDLS and CDR2 YYNGEE. The CDR3 DNA reads TGTGCCAGCAGCGTAAGGGACAGGGGATACTATGGCTACACCTTC. This translates into CASSVRDRGYYGYTF.

By share, this clonotype ranks as medium-sized. V and J are TRBV9 and TRBJ1-4; the D gene is possibly TRBD1 (5 bases). Germline CDR1 reads SGDLS; CDR2 reads YYNGEE. The CDR3 sequence is 14 residues long. V lost 4 bases, J lost 3 bases, and 10 bases lay in between. The CDR3 protein is CASSRGGSNEKLFF. The CDR3 DNA follows: TGTGCCAGCAGCAGGGGAGGTTCTAATGAAAAACTGTTTTTT.

At least ten counts were recorded for this clonotype. The chain is built from TRBV9 and TRBJ2-1; D gene unclear. CDR3 length equals 14 residues. Per the germline V gene, CDR1 is SGDLS and CDR2 is YYNGEE. The V end was cut by 0 bases, the J end by 6 bases, with 10 bases between. As DNA, the CDR3 is TGTGCCAGCAGCGTAGTCTATCCTAGCAATGAGCAGTTCTTC. As protein: CASSVVYPSNEQFF.